This T cell receptor (beta chain) was captured by sequencing in a study of technical replicates of blood from a few donors (dated by TCRdb to 2015 to 2018). The germline V gene specifies ENHRY as CDR1 and SYGVKD as CDR2. V is cut by 2 bases and J by 1 base, and the space between the germline ends is 23 bases. The CDR3 runs 19 residues from the cysteine to the phenylalanine. The sequence is cut down to CDR3 DNA, 57 bases in frame from base 1. This clone appeared once. Its target antigen remains unknown. Base qualities were left out, and no much larger clone turns up one base away. The library was made by the immunoSEQ multiplex PCR assay. The table was pulled from immuneACCESS by TCRdb, which kept in-frame rearrangements only. Such tables lose some clones; where checked, under half of the loss comes from unresolved V genes, and the rest has no known cause. The sample table lists some 60,000 clones, around 92% of them with a count of one. Approximately 4% of the sample belongs to the ten largest clones.

The chain links TRBV10-3 with TRBJ1-2; perhaps TRBD1 is the D gene, with 6 bases matching. This receptor was taken from a human donor in good health. Some clones in this sample may be carry-over from other donors' samples. The sample consisted of PBMCs. This receptor carries the CDR3 CAISERGGQLSRDNYGYTF. In nucleotide form, the sequence is TGTGCCATCAGTGAGCGAGGTGGACAGCTAAGCCGGGATAACTATGGCTACACCTTC.